The 3 T cell receptor beta chains below were found in one sample sequenced in a study of post-analysis software for immune sequencing data. These TCRs' antigens remain unknown. Overall study results and limits: When patients were compared with controls, five TRBV segments were more frequent, TRBV5-6, TRBV5-1 and TRBV20-1 among them.

Libraries were made from TCR beta cDNA, and they carried unique molecular identifiers. Using its own MiXCR run on the PCR reads, TCRdb lists one record per CDR3 protein. The table has approximately 440,000 distinct CDR3 sequences, approximately 46% seen once. Sequencing was done on a sample of blood. Receptors originate from a girl under 18 with multiple sclerosis.

The chain has TRBV20-1 and TRBJ2-4; 10 bases line up with TRBD2. Gene TRBJ2-7 matches the end of the DNA better, so the J call may be wrong. The CDR3 sequence is 12 residues long. Germline V gene sequence: CDR1 DFQATT, CDR2 SNEGSKA (reference sequence). The CDR3 loop is CSAPGTSVEQYF. CDR3 nucleotides: TGCAGTGCTCCCGGGACTAGCGTCGAGCAGTACTTC.

In this sample, this clonotype turned up a few times. The J gene is TRBJ2-1, the V gene TRBV29-1; TRBD2 agrees at 8 bases. The CDR3 runs 13 residues. V was clipped by 6 bases and J by 8 bases; unmatched bases: 9. Germline CDR1 SQVTM, CDR2 ANQGSEA. The DNA of the CDR3 is TGCAGCGTACGGCAGGGAGCGGGGGATGAGCAGTTCTTC. The encoded protein is CSVRQGAGDEQFF.

The genes are TRBV7-9 and TRBJ2-7; TRBD1 might be the D (5 bases). Trimming left V 5 bases short and J 0 bases short, with 14 bases between. The CDR3 covers 15 residues. CDR1 and CDR2 from the germline V gene are SEHNR and FQNEAQ (reference sequence). This CDR3 is CASSERQLRSYEQYF. The CDR3, as DNA: TGTGCCAGCAGCGAGAGACAGTTACGCTCCTACGAGCAGTACTTC.